This TCR beta chain derives from a study of blood T cell repertoires in COVID-19. Original methodology: Amplification from reference gene primers served as the basis for estimated nucleated cell counts. Method: immunoSEQ multiplex PCR; TCRdb's copy keeps in-frame clones and lacks some. That table supplies the V and J calls and clone size; D and trimming were determined from the DNA. Among around 310,000 clones listed, about 90% were seen once. Per the germline V gene, CDR1 is MGHRA and CDR2 is YSYEKL. Deletions cut 1 base from V and 0 bases from J, with 10 bases between. The CDR3 is made up of 17 amino acids. Participant age was about 18 to 89 years, and participants resided in fewer than 25 US areas. Participants were placed into cohorts based on the clinical history they reported.

The chain recombines TRBV4-1 with TRBJ2-6, with unresolved D. This clonotype was obtained from a man aged 30 to 39 who had recovered from COVID-19. Sequencing used PBMCs or T cells enriched from blood (not recorded which). The CDR3 loop reads CASSQGSQSSGANVLTF. The CDR3 DNA follows: TGCGCCAGCAGCCAAGGGAGTCAAAGCTCTGGGGCCAACGTCCTGACTTTC.